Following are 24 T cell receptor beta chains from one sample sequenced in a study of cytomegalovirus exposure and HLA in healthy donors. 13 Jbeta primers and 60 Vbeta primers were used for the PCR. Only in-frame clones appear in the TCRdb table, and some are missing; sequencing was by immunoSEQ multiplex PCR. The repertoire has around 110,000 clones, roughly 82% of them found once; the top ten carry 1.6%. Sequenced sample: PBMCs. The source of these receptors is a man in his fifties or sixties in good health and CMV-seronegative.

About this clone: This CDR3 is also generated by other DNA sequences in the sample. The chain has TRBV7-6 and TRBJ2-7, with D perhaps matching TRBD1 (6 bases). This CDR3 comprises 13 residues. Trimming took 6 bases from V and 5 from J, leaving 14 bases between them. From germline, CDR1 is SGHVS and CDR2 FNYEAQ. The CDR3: CASSNRVNDEQYF. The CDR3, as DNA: TGTGCCAGCAGTAACAGGGTGAATGACGAGCAGTACTTC.

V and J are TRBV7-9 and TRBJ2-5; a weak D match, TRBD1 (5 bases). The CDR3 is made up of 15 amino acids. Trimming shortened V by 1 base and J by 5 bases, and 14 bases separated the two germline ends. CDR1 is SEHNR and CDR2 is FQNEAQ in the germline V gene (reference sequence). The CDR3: CASSLEGALRETQYF. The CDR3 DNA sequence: TGTGCCAGCAGCTTAGAAGGGGCGCTTCGGGAGACCCAGTACTTC.

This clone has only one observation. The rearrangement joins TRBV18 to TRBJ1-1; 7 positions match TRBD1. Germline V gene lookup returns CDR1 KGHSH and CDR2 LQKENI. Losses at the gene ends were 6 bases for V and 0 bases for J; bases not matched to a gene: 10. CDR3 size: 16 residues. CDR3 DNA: TGTGCCAGCTCCCTCAGACAGGGAGTAATGAACACTGAAGCTTTCTTT. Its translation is CASSLRQGVMNTEAFF.

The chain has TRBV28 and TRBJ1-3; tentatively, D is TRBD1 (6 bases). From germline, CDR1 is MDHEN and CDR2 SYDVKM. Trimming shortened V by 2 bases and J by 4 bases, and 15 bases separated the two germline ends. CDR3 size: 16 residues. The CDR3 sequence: CASSLATGIVGNTIYF. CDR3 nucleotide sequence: TGTGCCAGCAGTTTAGCCACAGGGATAGTGGGAAACACCATATATTTT.

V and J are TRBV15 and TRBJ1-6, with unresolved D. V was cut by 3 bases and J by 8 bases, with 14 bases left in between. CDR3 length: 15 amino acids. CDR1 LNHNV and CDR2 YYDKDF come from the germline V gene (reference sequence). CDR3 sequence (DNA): TGTGCCACCAGCAGGAGCGTCGGGTGGGATTCACCCCTCCACTTT. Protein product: CATSRSVGWDSPLHF.

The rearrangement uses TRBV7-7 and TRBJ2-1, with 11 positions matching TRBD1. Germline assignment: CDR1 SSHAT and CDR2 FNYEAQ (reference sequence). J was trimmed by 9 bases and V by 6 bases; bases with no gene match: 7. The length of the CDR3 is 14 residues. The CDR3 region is CASSYGQGAGEQFF. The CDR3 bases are TGTGCCAGCAGTTACGGACAGGGGGCAGGTGAGCAGTTCTTC.

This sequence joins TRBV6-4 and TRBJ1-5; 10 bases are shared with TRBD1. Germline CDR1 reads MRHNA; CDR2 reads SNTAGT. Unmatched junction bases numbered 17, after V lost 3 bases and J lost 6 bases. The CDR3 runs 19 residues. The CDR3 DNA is TGTGCCAGCAGTGATTCTAGTAGGCCTGGGACAGGGGACAGTCAGCCCCAGCATTTT. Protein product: CASSDSSRPGTGDSQPQHF.

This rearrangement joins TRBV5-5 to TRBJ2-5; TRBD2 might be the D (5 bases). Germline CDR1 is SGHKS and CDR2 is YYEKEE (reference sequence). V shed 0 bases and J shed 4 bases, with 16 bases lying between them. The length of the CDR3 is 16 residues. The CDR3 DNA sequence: TGTGCCAGCAGCTTGGGGGTTGGTAGCGCCGGAGAGACCCAGTACTTC. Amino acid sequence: CASSLGVGSAGETQYF.

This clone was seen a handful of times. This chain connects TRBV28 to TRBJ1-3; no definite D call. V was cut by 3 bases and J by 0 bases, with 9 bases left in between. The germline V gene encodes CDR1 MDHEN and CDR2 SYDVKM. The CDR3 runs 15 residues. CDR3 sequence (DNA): TGTGCCAGCAGTTTCCTCCGGAGCTCTGGAAACACCATATATTTT. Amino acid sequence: CASSFLRSSGNTIYF.

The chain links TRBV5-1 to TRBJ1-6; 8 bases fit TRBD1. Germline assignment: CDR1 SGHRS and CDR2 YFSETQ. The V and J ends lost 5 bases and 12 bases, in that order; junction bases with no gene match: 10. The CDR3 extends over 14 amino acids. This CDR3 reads CASRPGQGILPLHF. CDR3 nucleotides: TGCGCCAGCAGACCCGGACAGGGAATTTTACCCCTCCACTTT.

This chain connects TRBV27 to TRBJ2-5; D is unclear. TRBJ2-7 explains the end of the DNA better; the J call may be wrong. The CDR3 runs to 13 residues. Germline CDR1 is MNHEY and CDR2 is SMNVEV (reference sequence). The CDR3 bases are TGTGCCAGCAGTTCAGGATATTCCTACGAGCAGTACTTC. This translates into CASSSGYSYEQYF.

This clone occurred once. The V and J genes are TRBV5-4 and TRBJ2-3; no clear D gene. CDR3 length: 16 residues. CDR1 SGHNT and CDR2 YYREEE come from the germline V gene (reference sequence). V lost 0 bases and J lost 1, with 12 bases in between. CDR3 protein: CASSLEISRGTDTQYF. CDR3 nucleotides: TGTGCCAGCAGCTTGGAGATCTCTCGGGGCACAGATACGCAGTATTTT.

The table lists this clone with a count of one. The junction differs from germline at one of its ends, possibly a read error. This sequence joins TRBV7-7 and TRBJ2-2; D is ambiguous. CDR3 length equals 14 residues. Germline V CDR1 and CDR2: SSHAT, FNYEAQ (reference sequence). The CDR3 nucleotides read TGTGCTAGCAGCTTTAACAGAAACACCGGGGAGCTGTTTTTT. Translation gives CASSFNRNTGELFF.

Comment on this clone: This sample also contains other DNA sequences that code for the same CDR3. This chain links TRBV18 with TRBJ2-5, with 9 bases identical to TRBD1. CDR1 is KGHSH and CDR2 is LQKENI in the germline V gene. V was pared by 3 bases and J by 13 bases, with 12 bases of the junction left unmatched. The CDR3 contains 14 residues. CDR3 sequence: CASSPIPGTGLLYF. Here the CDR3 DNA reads TGTGCCAGCTCACCTATACCCGGGACAGGGCTCCTGTACTTC. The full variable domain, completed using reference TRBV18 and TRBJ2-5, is NAGVMQNPRHLVRRRGQEARLRCSPMKGHSHVYWYRQLPEEGLKFMVYLQKENIIDESGMPKERFSAEFPKEGPSILRIQQVVRGDSAAYFCASSPIPGTGLLYFGPGTRLLVL.

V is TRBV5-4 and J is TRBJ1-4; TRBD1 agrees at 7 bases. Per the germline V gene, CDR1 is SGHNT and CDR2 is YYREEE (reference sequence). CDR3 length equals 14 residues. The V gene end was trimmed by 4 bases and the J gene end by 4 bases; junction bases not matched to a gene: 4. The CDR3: CASSRDSFNEKLFF. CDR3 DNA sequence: TGTGCCAGCAGCAGGGACAGCTTTAATGAAAAACTGTTTTTT.

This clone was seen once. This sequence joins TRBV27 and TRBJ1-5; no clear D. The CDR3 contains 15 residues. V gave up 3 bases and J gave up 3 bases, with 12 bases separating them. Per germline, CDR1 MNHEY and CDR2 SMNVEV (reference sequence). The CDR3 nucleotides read TGTGCCAGCAGTTTGGGTGCGGGGAACAATCAGCCCCAGCATTTT. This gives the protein CASSLGAGNNQPQHF.

This CDR3 reads CASSPGGYSPLHF. In nucleotides, the CDR3 is TGTGCCAGTTCGCCCGGGGGTTATTCACCCCTCCACTTT. The V and J genes are TRBV19 and TRBJ1-6; a weak D match, TRBD1 (5 bases). CDR1 is LNHDA and CDR2 is SQIVND in the germline V gene (reference sequence). The CDR3 length is 13 residues. Trimming pared 8 bases from V and 8 bases from J, leaving 13 bases between.

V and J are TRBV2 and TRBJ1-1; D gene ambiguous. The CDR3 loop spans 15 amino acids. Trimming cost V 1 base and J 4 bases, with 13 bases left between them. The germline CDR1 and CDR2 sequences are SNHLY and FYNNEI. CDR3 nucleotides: TGTGCCAGCAGTGAAGAGGGTAGGGAGGGCACTGAAGCTTTCTTT. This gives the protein CASSEEGREGTEAFF.

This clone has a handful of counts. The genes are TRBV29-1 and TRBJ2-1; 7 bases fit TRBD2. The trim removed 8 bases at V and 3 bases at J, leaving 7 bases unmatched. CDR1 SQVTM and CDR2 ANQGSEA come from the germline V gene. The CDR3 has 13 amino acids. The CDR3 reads CSYRDYNYNEQFF. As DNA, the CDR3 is TGCAGCTACCGGGACTATAACTACAATGAGCAGTTCTTC.

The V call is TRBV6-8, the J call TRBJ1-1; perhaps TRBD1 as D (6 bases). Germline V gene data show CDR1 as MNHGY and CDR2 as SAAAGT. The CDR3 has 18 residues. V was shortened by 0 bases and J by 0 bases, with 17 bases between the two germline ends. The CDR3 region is CASSYSTTGTNLNTEAFF. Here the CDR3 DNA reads TGTGCCAGCAGTTACTCGACGACAGGCACTAACCTGAACACTGAAGCTTTCTTT.

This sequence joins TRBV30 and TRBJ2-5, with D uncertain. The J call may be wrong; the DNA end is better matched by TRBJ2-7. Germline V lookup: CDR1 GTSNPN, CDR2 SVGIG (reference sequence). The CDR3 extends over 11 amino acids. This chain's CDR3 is CAWSASYEQYF. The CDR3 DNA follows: TGTGCCTGGAGTGCATCCTACGAGCAGTACTTC.

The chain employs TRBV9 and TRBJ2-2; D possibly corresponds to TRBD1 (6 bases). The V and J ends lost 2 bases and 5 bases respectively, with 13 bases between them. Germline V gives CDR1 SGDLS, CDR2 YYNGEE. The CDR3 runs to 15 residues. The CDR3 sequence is CASSVGGQGTGELFF. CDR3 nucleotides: TGTGCCAGCAGCGTTGGTGGGCAGGGGACCGGGGAGCTGTTTTTT.

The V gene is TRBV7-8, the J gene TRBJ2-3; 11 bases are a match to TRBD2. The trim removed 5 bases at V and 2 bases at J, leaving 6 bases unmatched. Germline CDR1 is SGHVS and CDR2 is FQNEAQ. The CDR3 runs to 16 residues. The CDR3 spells CASSVSGGASTDTQYF. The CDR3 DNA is TGTGCCAGCAGCGTTAGCGGGGGGGCCTCCACAGATACGCAGTATTTT. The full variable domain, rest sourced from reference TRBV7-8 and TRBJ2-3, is GAGVSQSPRYKVAKRGQDVALRCDPISGHVSLFWYQQALGQGPEFLTYFQNEAQLDKSGLPSDRFFAERPEGSVSTLKIQRTQQEDSAVYLCASSVSGGASTDTQYFGPGTRLTVL.

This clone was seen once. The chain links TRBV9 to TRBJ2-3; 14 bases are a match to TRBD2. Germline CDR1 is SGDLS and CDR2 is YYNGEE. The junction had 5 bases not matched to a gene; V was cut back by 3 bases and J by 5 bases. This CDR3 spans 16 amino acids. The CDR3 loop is CASSGTGTSGGDTQYF. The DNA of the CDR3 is TGTGCCAGCAGCGGAACAGGGACTAGCGGGGGAGATACGCAGTATTTT. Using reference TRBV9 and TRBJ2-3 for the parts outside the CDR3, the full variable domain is DSGVTQTPKHLITATGQRVTLRCSPRSGDLSVYWYQQSLDQGLQFLIQYYNGEERAKGNILERFSAQQFPDLHSELNLSSLELGDSALYFCASSGTGTSGGDTQYFGPGTRLTVL.